This T cell receptor (beta chain) is drawn from a study of CD4+ T cells in melanoma (dated by TCRdb to 2021 to 2024). About the full investigation: Neoantigen-specific CD4+ T cells in human melanoma were what the study investigated.

V loses 3 bases of germline sequence and J loses 3 bases, and the interval between the two ends is 8 bases. For CDR1 and CDR2, the germline V gene lists SGHVS and FQNEAQ. The CDR3 contains 13 residues, cysteine and phenylalanine counted. Only CDR3 DNA remains: 39 bases, in frame from the first base. The library was produced with the immunoSEQ multiplex PCR assay. In TCRdb, the immuneACCESS table is reduced to in-frame sequences with V and J assigned. These tables do not hold every clone; where another copy was compared, an unresolved V gene accounts for under half, and the others remain unexplained. Present in this sample are approximately 11,000 clones, around 70% of which were seen just once. 13% to 15% of the sample is held by the ten biggest clonotypes. Turning to this clone: Its antigen remains unidentified. Per-base quality was not reported, and no clone a single base away is much larger than it.

General findings and caveats noted by the study authors: According to the report, neoantigen-specific CD4+ T cells in melanoma displayed diverse differentiation states. Neoantigen-specific CD4+ T cells were reported to be correlated with the function of CD8+ T cells, macrophages and B cells.

The donors were melanoma patients. The clonotype comes from a human donor with melanoma. The sequenced sample consisted of cells from a culture (not recorded whether cultured in vitro). The rearranged chain carries TRBV7-8 and TRBJ1-1, with the D gene call left open. The CDR3 is CASSFSQDTEAFF. At the DNA level, the sequence is TGTGCCAGCAGCTTTTCGCAGGACACTGAAGCTTTCTTT.